This T cell receptor beta chain derives from a study of blood T cell repertoires in COVID-19. For the study at large: From the United States, Italy and Spain came samples of acute and convalescent COVID-19. Nucleic acid was either cDNA or gDNA, and it came from T cells, B-cell-depleted T cells, or PBMCs.

Authors' methods: Estimates of nucleated cell counts were drawn from the amplification of reference gene primers. Sequencing used immunoSEQ multiplex PCR; TCRdb keeps in-frame clones, though not all of them. V and J calls and clone size come straight from that table; D and trimming were deduced from the DNA. Here the sample spans some 130,000 clones, approximately 85% being singletons. V trimming: 7 bases; J trimming: 4 bases; junction bases outside the gene matches: 3. Germline assignment: CDR1 GTSNPN and CDR2 SVGIG (reference sequence). The CDR3 is 12 amino acids. V usage is TRBV30 and J usage is TRBJ1-1; 10 bases map to TRBD1. The sample was peripheral blood. The receptor was isolated from an elderly man with acute or convalescent COVID-19. The CDR3 sequence is CALDRGTTEAFF. In nucleotides, the CDR3 is TGTGCCTTGGACAGGGGGACCACTGAAGCTTTCTTT.